This T cell receptor beta chain emerged from a study of blood T cells in healthy people across ages. Across the whole study: In model experiments, template switching was able to capture about one barcoded beta molecule for every two T cells that were present.

Trimming removed 6 bases from V and 0 bases from J; junction bases left unmatched: 8. Germline CDR1 reads LGHDT; CDR2 reads YNNKEL (reference sequence). The CDR3 sequence is 16 residues long. The authors extracted at least 5 micrograms of total RNA per sample. It was with a sample-barcoded 5' primer and a J-beta primer mix that a second PCR of roughly 7 to 12 cycles was run. Using its own MiXCR run on the 5' RACE reads, TCRdb lists one record per CDR3 protein. This sample has about 290,000 distinct CDR3 sequences, with roughly 29% found just once. Sequenced: blood. This receptor was taken from a woman in her sixties or seventies in good health. The genes are TRBV3-1 and TRBJ2-3; 8 bases map to TRBD2. The CDR3 here is CASSRNSGVSTDTQYF. DNA for the CDR3: TGTGCCAGCAGTCGCAATAGCGGGGTTAGCACAGATACGCAGTATTTT.